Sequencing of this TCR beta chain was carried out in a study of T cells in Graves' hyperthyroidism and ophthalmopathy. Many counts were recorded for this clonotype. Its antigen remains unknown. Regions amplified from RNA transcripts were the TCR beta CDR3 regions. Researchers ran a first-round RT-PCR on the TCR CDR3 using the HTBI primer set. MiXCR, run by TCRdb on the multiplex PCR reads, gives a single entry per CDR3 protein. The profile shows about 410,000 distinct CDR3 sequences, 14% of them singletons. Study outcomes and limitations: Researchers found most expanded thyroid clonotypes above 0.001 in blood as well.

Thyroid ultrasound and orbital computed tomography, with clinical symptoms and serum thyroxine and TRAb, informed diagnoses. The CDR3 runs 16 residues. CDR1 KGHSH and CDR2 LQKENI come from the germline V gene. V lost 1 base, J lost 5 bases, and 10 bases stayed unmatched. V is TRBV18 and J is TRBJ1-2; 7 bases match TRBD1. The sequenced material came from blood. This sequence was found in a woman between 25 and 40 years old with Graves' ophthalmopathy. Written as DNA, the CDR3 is TGTGCCAGCTCACCACAGACCCGGGACAGAAAATATGGCTACACCTTC. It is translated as CASSPQTRDRKYGYTF.